These 32 T cell receptor beta chains came from one sample sequenced in a study of beta chain features in type 1 diabetes. Study-wide findings and caveats: Shorter TCRB CDR3s, moderately but significantly so, marked every one of the four CD4+ subsets in Type 1 diabetes patients.

Reverse transcribing all isolated RNA meant expressed TCRB transcripts were sequenced. The repertoire was sequenced with immunoSEQ multiplex PCR; TCRdb's copy has only in-frame clones and lacks some. In the table there are about 710,000 clones, over 12% of which are singletons. These TCRs are of unknown antigen specificity. The sample consisted of naive CD4+ T cells from blood. The source of these receptors is a man aged 18-30 years with type 1 diabetes.

This clone was counted between two and nine times. V is TRBV7-9 and J is TRBJ2-5, with D unclear. Between the trimmed V and J ends, which lost 7 bases and 1 base, there was a span of 7 bases. Per germline, CDR1 SEHNR and CDR2 FQNEAQ (reference sequence). The CDR3 totals 12 residues. CDR3 region: CASTWGQETQYF. DNA for the CDR3: TGTGCCAGCACGTGGGGCCAAGAGACCCAGTACTTC.

About this clone itself: Other DNA sequences in the sample encode the same CDR3. The rearrangement joins TRBV5-1 to TRBJ2-5; D remains ambiguous. This CDR3 region has 14 residues. V shed 0 bases and J shed 1 base, with 7 bases lying between them. Germline V gene sequence: CDR1 SGHRS, CDR2 YFSETQ. The CDR3 DNA reads TGCGCCAGCAGCTTGGGGCAGGTCCAAGAGACCCAGTACTTC. Residues: CASSLGQVQETQYF.

This clone has just a few counts. Different DNA sequences within this sample yield the same CDR3. The chain employs TRBV14 and TRBJ2-7; possible D gene TRBD1, 5 bases. The ends were cut back, 6 bases at V and 3 bases at J, with 9 bases in the middle. In germline, CDR1 is SGHDN, CDR2 FVKESK. The CDR3 runs to 12 residues. CDR3 DNA sequence: TGTGCCAGCAGTCCGCAGGGCTACGAGCAGTACTTC. Translation gives CASSPQGYEQYF. The full variable domain, rest sourced from reference TRBV14 and TRBJ2-7, is EAGVTQFPSHSVIEKGQTVTLRCDPISGHDNLYWYRRVMGKEIKFLLHFVKESKQDESGMPNNRFLAERTGGTYSTLKVQPAELEDSGVYFCASSPQGYEQYFGPGTRLTVT.

The sample holds a few counts of this clone. The V call is TRBV9, the J call TRBJ2-5; a possible D gene is TRBD1 (5 bases). V was pared by 1 base and J by 1 base, with 8 bases between. This CDR3 comprises 14 residues. Germline CDR1 reads SGDLS; CDR2 reads YYNGEE. As DNA, the CDR3 is TGTGCCAGCAGCGTAAGGGGCCTCCAAGAGACCCAGTACTTC. As protein: CASSVRGLQETQYF.

The CDR3 region is CASREEERTSATDTQYF. The CDR3 DNA follows: TGTGCCAGCAGGGAAGAAGAACGGACTAGTGCCACAGATACGCAGTATTTT. The chain uses TRBV7-9 and TRBJ2-3, with TRBD2 identical over 7 bases. This CDR3 spans 17 amino acids. In germline, CDR1 is SEHNR, CDR2 FQNEAQ (reference sequence). The V segment lost 6 bases and the J segment 2 bases; nucleotides outside the gene matches: 14.

This clone was recorded a few times. This chain joins TRBV11-3 and TRBJ2-5, with 7 bases lining up with TRBD2. CDR1 and CDR2 (germline): SGHNT, YENEEA. V shed 5 bases and J 4 bases; nucleotides not matched to a gene: 4. The CDR3 length is 13 residues. CDR3 sequence: CASSRTRGETQYF. The CDR3 DNA sequence: TGTGCCAGCAGCCGGACTAGAGGAGAGACCCAGTACTTC.

The V and J genes are TRBV2 and TRBJ2-5; D unclear. CDR1 is SNHLY, CDR2 FYNNEI, per germline. The CDR3 is 13 amino acids. V was trimmed by 10 bases and J by 5 bases, leaving 17 bases between them. The CDR3 region is CATSFFPPETQYF. The CDR3 region has the DNA TGTGCCACGAGCTTCTTTCCTCCGGAGACCCAGTACTTC. Full variable domain (remainder filled in from reference TRBV2 and TRBJ2-5): EPEVTQTPSHQVTQMGQEVILRCVPISNHLYFYWYRQILGQKVEFLVSFYNNEISEKSEIFDDQFSVERPDGSNFTLKIRSTKLEDSAMYFCATSFFPPETQYFGPGTRLLVL.

A few counts support this clone. The rearrangement links TRBV25-1 to TRBJ2-7, with 8 bases aligning to TRBD1. CDR1 and CDR2 (germline): MGHDK, SYGVNS. CDR3 length equals 16 residues. V shed 1 base and J 3 bases; nucleotides not matched to a gene: 8. CDR3 bases: TGTGCCAGCAGTGAATGGCCCACGGGACAGGACTACGAGCAGTACTTC. Translating gives CASSEWPTGQDYEQYF.

The V and J genes are TRBV11-3 and TRBJ2-1, with D maybe TRBD1 (6 bases). This CDR3 is built from 15 residues. Germline CDR1 reads SGHNT; CDR2 reads YENEEA. The ends were cut back, 5 bases at V and 5 bases at J, with 16 bases in the middle. The CDR3 protein is CASSVGTGTNNEQFF. In nucleotides, the CDR3 is TGTGCCAGCAGCGTAGGTACAGGGACCAACAATGAGCAGTTCTTC.

This clone was counted between two and nine times. The chain employs TRBV9 and TRBJ2-3; no clear D gene. The V gene's germline CDR1 is SGDLS and CDR2 YYNGEE. V lost 3 bases and J 0 bases, leaving 14 bases between the germline ends. This CDR3 has 16 residues. CDR3 bases: TGTGCCAGCAGCGCCGGGTCCCTCTCTAGCACAGATACGCAGTATTTT. Amino acids: CASSAGSLSSTDTQYF.

The CDR3: CASSLFLAGGPGDTQYF. The CDR3 DNA sequence: TGTGCCAGCAGCTTATTCCTAGCGGGGGGGCCAGGGGATACGCAGTATTTT. The chain uses TRBV11-2 and TRBJ2-3; 12 nucleotides align to TRBD2. Germline V gene data show CDR1 as SGHAT and CDR2 as FQNNGV. The CDR3 extends over 17 amino acids. The ends lost 2 bases at V and 6 bases at J; junction bases unmatched: 9.

The chain couples TRBV25-1 to TRBJ2-7; 8 bases are a match to TRBD2. This CDR3 is built from 13 residues. V lost 6 bases, J lost 3 bases, and 4 bases stayed unmatched. CDR1 and CDR2 (germline): MGHDK, SYGVNS. CDR3 sequence reads: CASRPTSGYEQYF. Here the CDR3 DNA reads TGTGCCAGCAGACCCACTAGCGGCTACGAGCAGTACTTC.

This clone was seen more than once but under ten times. This sequence joins TRBV11-2 and TRBJ2-3, with TRBD2 identical over 7 bases. The CDR3 sequence is 15 residues long. The V gene's germline CDR1 is SGHAT and CDR2 FQNNGV. Trimming removed 2 bases from V and 0 bases from J; junction bases left unmatched: 2. Here the CDR3 DNA reads TGTGCCAGCAGCTTACGGGGGGTTAGCACAGATACGCAGTATTTT. Its translation is CASSLRGVSTDTQYF.

This clone was seen a few times. This CDR3 reads CASSLKDRGEAFF. CDR3 coding DNA: TGTGCCAGCAGCTTAAAAGACAGGGGGGAAGCTTTCTTT. The chain carries TRBV7-3 and TRBJ1-1; 9 bases align to TRBD1. V shed 1 base and J 8 bases; nucleotides not matched to a gene: 2. The V gene's germline CDR1 is SGHTA and CDR2 FQGTGA. The CDR3 is made up of 13 amino acids.

The chain joins TRBV4-1 to TRBJ1-2, with 9 positions matching TRBD1. The CDR3 contains 15 residues. Unmatched junction bases numbered 8, after V lost 4 bases and J lost 5 bases. The germline V gene has CDR1 MGHRA and CDR2 YSYEKL. CDR3 sequence reads: CASSPVTGGGYGYTF. CDR3 in DNA: TGCGCCAGCAGCCCGGTAACAGGGGGCGGGTATGGCTACACCTTC.

CDR3 in amino acids: CASRRAGGPNEQFF. The CDR3 nucleotides are TGTGCCAGCAGGCGGGCGGGAGGGCCCAATGAGCAGTTCTTC. This sequence joins TRBV5-4 and TRBJ2-1; TRBD2 aligns across 9 bases. CDR3 length: 14 residues. The germline V gene encodes CDR1 SGHNT and CDR2 YYREEE (reference sequence). The V gene end was trimmed by 5 bases and the J gene end by 6 bases; junction bases not matched to a gene: 6.

This clone has only a few counts. The V gene is TRBV18, the J gene TRBJ1-2, with D tentatively TRBD1 (5 bases). The ends were cut back, 3 bases at V and 2 bases at J, with 19 bases in the middle. This CDR3 is built from 17 residues. From germline, CDR1 is KGHSH and CDR2 LQKENI. The CDR3 coding sequence is TGTGCCAGCTCACCGCCCGCCTTATACCGGGACAACTATGGCTACACCTTC. Protein: CASSPPALYRDNYGYTF.

The J gene is TRBJ2-1, the V gene TRBV6-1, with D tentatively TRBD1 or TRBD2 (5 bases each). V lost 8 bases, J lost 5 bases, and 13 bases lay in between. CDR1 is MNHNS, CDR2 SASEGT, per germline. CDR3 size: 13 residues. The CDR3 loop is CASRPGTNNEQFF. The CDR3 DNA sequence: TGTGCCAGCCGACCTGGGACCAACAATGAGCAGTTCTTC.

This clone was detected only a few times. The chain has TRBV5-4 and TRBJ1-2; 12 bases line up with TRBD1. V shed 2 bases, J shed 7 bases, and the junction held 6 bases outside the gene matches. The germline V gene has CDR1 SGHNT and CDR2 YYREEE (reference sequence). This CDR3 spans 15 amino acids. CDR3 bases: TGTGCCAGCAGCTTTCCGGGACAGGGGGCGTCTGGCTACACCTTC. It specifies CASSFPGQGASGYTF.

This clone was recorded a few times. V gene TRBV5-1 combines with J gene TRBJ2-5; 11 nucleotides line up with TRBD2. The CDR3 consists of 16 residues. The V gene's germline CDR1 is SGHRS and CDR2 YFSETQ. V gave up 3 bases and J gave up 1 base; unmatched junction bases: 5. The CDR3 loop reads CASSWGTSGFQETQYF. For the CDR3, the DNA is TGCGCCAGCAGCTGGGGGACTAGCGGATTCCAAGAGACCCAGTACTTC. Full variable domain (outside the CDR3, taken from reference TRBV5-1 and TRBJ2-5): KAGVTQTPRYLIKTRGQQVTLSCSPISGHRSVSWYQQTPGQGLQFLFEYFSETQRNKGNFPGRFSGRQFSNSRSEMNVSTLELGDSALYLCASSWGTSGFQETQYFGPGTRLLVL.

The chain has TRBV7-2 and TRBJ2-3, with D unresolved. The CDR3 is 14 amino acids. Between the trimmed V and J ends, which lost 1 base and 2 bases, there was a span of 7 bases. Germline lookup yields CDR1 SGHTA and CDR2 FQGNSA. Written as DNA, the CDR3 is TGTGCCAGCAGCTTAGGTAGTTACACAGATACGCAGTATTTT. Amino acids: CASSLGSYTDTQYF.

The V call is TRBV30, the J call TRBJ1-2; 7 positions agree with TRBD1. There are 13 residues in the CDR3. V lost 1 base, J lost 4 bases, and 3 bases stayed unmatched. Germline-derived CDR1 and CDR2 are GTSNPN and SVGIG (reference sequence). CDR3 residues: CAWSATGTYGYTF. As DNA, the CDR3 is TGTGCCTGGAGTGCGACAGGGACCTATGGCTACACCTTC.

The rearrangement uses TRBV29-1 and TRBJ1-3; a weak D match, TRBD1 (5 bases). This CDR3 is built from 16 residues. Looked up from germline, CDR1 is SQVTM and CDR2 is ANQGSEA. Trimming shortened V by 0 bases and J by 0 bases, and 12 bases separated the two germline ends. CDR3 bases: TGCAGCGTTGAAGAAGTCCGGGGCCTCTCTGGAAACACCATATATTTT. Translated, it gives CSVEEVRGLSGNTIYF.

The chain employs TRBV15 and TRBJ2-1; weak D call: TRBD1 (6 bases). Germline CDR1 is LNHNV and CDR2 is YYDKDF (reference sequence). Between the trimmed V and J ends, which lost 0 bases and 2 bases, there was a span of 11 bases. CDR3 length: 16 amino acids. This chain's CDR3 is CATSRDRGSTYNEQFF. The CDR3 DNA reads as TGTGCCACCAGCAGAGACAGGGGCTCGACCTACAATGAGCAGTTCTTC.

This clone was found a few times. The chain recombines TRBV4-2 with TRBJ2-4; no firm D call. The germline CDR1 and CDR2 sequences are LGHNA and YNFKEQ. There are 16 residues in the CDR3. V was trimmed by 3 bases and J by 0 bases, leaving 12 bases between them. CDR3 in DNA: TGTGCCAGCAGCCAGCTATGGGATTTAGCCAAAAACATTCAGTACTTC. Translated: CASSQLWDLAKNIQYF.

This chain uses TRBV18 with TRBJ2-7; D may match TRBD1 or TRBD2 (6 bases each). The V and J ends lost 3 bases and 7 bases respectively, with 10 bases between them. The CDR3 has 12 residues. Germline CDR1 and CDR2: KGHSH and LQKENI. Here the CDR3 reads CASSPRGEEQYF. In DNA form, the CDR3 reads TGTGCCAGCTCACCGAGGGGGGAAGAGCAGTACTTC.

This chain joins TRBV29-1 and TRBJ2-1; D possibly corresponds to TRBD2 (5 bases). The CDR3 has 15 amino acids. Germline lookup yields CDR1 SQVTM and CDR2 ANQGSEA. Trimming removed 4 bases from V and 1 base from J, with 14 bases in between. The CDR3 is CSVGRLAMSYNEQFF. The CDR3 DNA reads TGCAGCGTTGGTAGGCTAGCTATGTCCTACAATGAGCAGTTCTTC.

This clone was seen more than once but under ten times. This chain uses TRBV28 with TRBJ2-7, with D tentatively TRBD1 (6 bases). Germline-derived CDR1 and CDR2 are MDHEN and SYDVKM. The CDR3 extends over 14 amino acids. Trimming removed 6 bases at V and 1 base at J, with 13 bases between. The CDR3 region has the DNA TGTGCCAGCAGGGTAGGGACACCGTCCTACGAGCAGTACTTC. Translated: CASRVGTPSYEQYF.

This clone was seen more than once but under ten times. The chain joins TRBV7-6 to TRBJ1-2, with D maybe TRBD1 (5 bases). Germline V gives CDR1 SGHVS, CDR2 FNYEAQ. This CDR3 has 13 amino acids. Trimming stripped 7 bases from V and 8 bases from J, with 17 bases between. The CDR3 reads CASNLGGEIGYTF. As DNA, the CDR3 is TGTGCCAGCAACCTTGGAGGGGAGATCGGCTACACCTTC.

Here the CDR3 reads CASKGSGTNTGELFF. CDR3 nucleotide sequence: TGTGCCAGCAAGGGAAGCGGGACAAACACCGGGGAGCTGTTTTTT. The V call is TRBV2, the J call TRBJ2-2; TRBD2 is a possible D gene (7 bases). The length of the CDR3 is 15 residues. V dropped 7 bases and J dropped 2 bases, with 14 bases sitting between them. CDR1 is SNHLY and CDR2 is FYNNEI in the germline V gene.

This clone showed up just a few times. This chain uses TRBV5-4 with TRBJ2-3, with a possible D match to TRBD2 (5 bases). The germline V gene encodes CDR1 SGHNT and CDR2 YYREEE (reference sequence). V was trimmed by 3 bases and J by 1 base, leaving 15 bases between them. The CDR3 contains 16 residues. Here the CDR3 reads CASSSSHGPGTDTQYF. The CDR3 DNA reads as TGTGCCAGCAGCTCTAGCCACGGACCAGGCACAGATACGCAGTATTTT.

Only a few counts were recorded for this clone. The CDR3 DNA reads as TGTGCCTGGAGCTTACTAGAGTTCACAGATACGCAGTATTTT. It specifies CAWSLLEFTDTQYF. V and J are TRBV30 and TRBJ2-3; perhaps TRBD2 as D (5 bases). The V gene lost 3 bases and the J gene lost 2 bases, with 12 bases spanning the gap. From germline, CDR1 is GTSNPN and CDR2 SVGIG (reference sequence). The CDR3 spans 14 residues.